These T cell receptor beta chains were read from a single sample in a study of shared clonotypes between healthy human individuals. Clones were read by immunoSEQ multiplex PCR, and TCRdb kept only the in-frame ones, dropping some. The table shows 2.5 million or so clones, with around 94% occurring only once. Specimen: naive CD4+ T cells sorted from blood. All receptors come from a man aged 18 to 29 in good health. Both conserved end residues are part of each CDR3. Fields, in order: clone size, V gene, D gene, J gene, CDR3 protein, CDR3 DNA. A D gene is named only where the DNA matches it firmly. Clone sizes are given selectively: once, few, many, or a class where the clone is expanded.

NA	TRBV11-2	NA	TRBJ2-5	CASSLGGLKYF	TGTGCCAGCAGCTTAGGGGGACTTAAGTACTTC
NA	TRBV5-1	NA	TRBJ2-5	CASSLGRTQETQYF	TGCGCCAGCAGCTTGGGCCGGACACAAGAGACCCAGTACTTC
NA	TRBV11-2	TRBD2	TRBJ2-5	CASSLGRGQETQYF	TGTGCCAGCAGCTTAGGGCGGGGGCAAGAGACCCAGTACTTC
NA	TRBV6-4	TRBD1	TRBJ1-2	CASSRGENYGYTF	TGTGCCAGCAGCAGGGGGGAAAACTATGGCTACACCTTC
NA	TRBV29-1	NA	TRBJ2-2	CSVAGLATQTGELFF	TGCAGCGTCGCAGGGCTGGCAACGCAGACCGGGGAGCTGTTTTTT
NA	TRBV19	TRBD1	TRBJ1-1	CASTLGQLNTEAFF	TGTGCCAGTACCCTGGGACAGCTGAACACTGAAGCTTTCTTT
NA	TRBV4-1	TRBD1	TRBJ2-7	CASSRQTRGQGASYEQYF	TGCGCCAGCAGCCGACAAACCAGGGGACAGGGGGCATCCTACGAGCAGTACTTC
NA	TRBV2	NA	TRBJ1-6	CASSEGGIVSNSPLHF	TGTGCCAGCAGTGAAGGGGGAATTGTTTCGAATTCACCCCTCCACTTT
once	TRBV10-2	NA	TRBJ2-2	CASRGDTGELFF	TGCGCCAGCAGGGGGGACACCGGGGAGCTGTTTTTT
NA	TRBV9	TRBD1	TRBJ1-6	CASSYRDRENSPLHF	TGTGCCAGCAGCTACCGGGACAGGGAAAATTCACCCCTCCACTTT
NA	TRBV5-1	NA	TRBJ2-2	CASSFGSNTGELFF	TGCGCCAGCAGCTTCGGTTCGAACACCGGGGAGCTGTTTTTT
NA	TRBV7-9	TRBD2	TRBJ2-1	CASSPRKGLAGGSNEQFF	TGTGCCAGCAGCCCACGGAAGGGACTAGCGGGGGGCAGCAATGAGCAGTTCTTC
NA	TRBV5-6	TRBD1	TRBJ1-6	CASSQGQAGSPLHF	TGTGCCAGCAGCCAGGGACAGGCGGGCTCACCCCTCCACTTT
NA	TRBV4-1	NA	TRBJ2-5	CASSQERHLSYQETQYF	TGCGCCAGCAGCCAAGAAAGACACCTATCTTACCAAGAGACCCAGTACTTC
NA	TRBV6-1	NA	TRBJ1-1	CASARGGTEAFF	TGTGCGTCAGCTAGGGGCGGCACTGAAGCTTTCTTT
NA	TRBV11-2	TRBD2	TRBJ2-5	CASSLAGGLAATQYF	TGTGCCAGCAGCTTAGCGGGGGGTCTAGCGGCGACCCAGTACTTC
NA	TRBV7-6	NA	TRBJ1-1	CASSLATIGQSMNTEAFF	TGTGCCAGCAGCTTAGCGACTATTGGGCAGTCTATGAACACTGAAGCTTTCTTT
once	TRBV4-1	NA	TRBJ2-1	CASSQQGLSSSYNEQFF	TGCGCCAGCAGCCAACAAGGGCTCAGTAGCTCCTACAATGAGCAGTTCTTC
NA	TRBV2	NA	TRBJ2-1	CASSESSMNEQFF	TGTGCCAGCAGTGAATCTAGCATGAATGAGCAGTTCTTC
NA	TRBV25-1	NA	TRBJ1-1	CASSRTANTEAFF	TGTGCCAGCAGTAGGACAGCGAACACTGAAGCTTTCTTT
NA	TRBV5-6	NA	TRBJ1-2	CASSLGDNGYTF	TGTGCCAGCAGCTTGGGGGATAATGGCTACACCTTC
NA	TRBV2	NA	TRBJ2-2	CASSGARSTGELFF	TGTGCCAGCAGTGGCGCTAGATCCACCGGGGAGCTGTTTTTT
NA	TRBV7-2	TRBD1	TRBJ1-2	CASSLDGTGRTYGYTF	TGTGCCAGCAGCTTAGACGGGACAGGGAGGACCTATGGCTACACCTTC
NA	TRBV7-6	NA	TRBJ2-5	CASSPTSGTHGTQYF	TGTGCCAGCAGCCCCACCTCCGGGACACACGGGACCCAGTACTTC
NA	TRBV28	TRBD1	TRBJ2-7	CASSSTTGSDEQYF	TGTGCCAGCAGTTCGACGACAGGGTCCGACGAGCAGTACTTC
NA	TRBV5-1	NA	TRBJ2-1	CASSSRLAYNEQFF	TGCGCCAGCAGCTCCAGACTGGCTTACAATGAGCAGTTCTTC
once	TRBV6-1	NA	TRBJ2-1	CASEPTGNEQFF	TGTGCCAGCGAGCCAACCGGCAATGAGCAGTTCTTC
NA	TRBV28	NA	TRBJ1-2	CASRNRGPYGYTF	TGTGCCAGCAGGAATAGGGGCCCCTATGGCTACACCTTC
NA	TRBV10-2	NA	TRBJ2-5	CASSEFGAYQETQYF	TGCGCCAGCAGTGAATTCGGGGCGTACCAAGAGACCCAGTACTTC
NA	TRBV2	NA	TRBJ2-3	CASSSMSDTQYF	TGTGCCAGCAGCTCCATGTCAGATACGCAGTATTTT
NA	TRBV19	TRBD1	TRBJ2-3	CASSSMDRDMNTQYF	TGTGCCAGTAGTTCCATGGACAGGGATATGAATACGCAGTATTTT
NA	TRBV5-6	NA	TRBJ2-7	CASSFRGEQYF	TGTGCCAGCAGCTTTAGGGGCGAGCAGTACTTC
once	TRBV6-1	TRBD2	TRBJ2-7	CASSEAKLAGMLRIGYF	TGTGCCAGCAGTGAAGCGAAACTAGCGGGAATGCTGCGGATCGGGTACTTC
NA	TRBV4-1	TRBD1	TRBJ1-5	CASSQDPDLRQGANHQPQHF	TGCGCCAGCAGCCAAGACCCCGACCTTCGACAGGGGGCGAACCATCAGCCCCAGCATTTT
NA	TRBV6-5	NA	TRBJ2-4	CASSYSGDSNIQYF	TGTGCCAGCAGTTACTCGGGGGACTCCAACATTCAGTACTTC
NA	TRBV5-1	NA	TRBJ1-2	CASSESQSNYGYTF	TGCGCCAGCAGTGAAAGCCAGAGCAACTATGGCTACACCTTC
NA	TRBV5-5	NA	TRBJ1-4	CASSLEVIDEKLFF	TGTGCCAGCAGCTTGGAGGTTATCGATGAAAAACTGTTTTTT
NA	TRBV6-1	NA	TRBJ1-1	CASNRESFTEAFF	TGTGCCAGCAACAGGGAAAGTTTCACTGAAGCTTTCTTT
NA	TRBV12-5	TRBD1	TRBJ1-4	CASGLLRGTENEKLFF	TGTGCTAGTGGTTTGCTTAGAGGGACAGAGAATGAAAAACTGTTTTTT
NA	TRBV15	NA	TRBJ2-7	CATSRDPPYEQYF	TGTGCCACCAGCAGAGATCCTCCTTACGAGCAGTACTTC
NA	TRBV25-1	TRBD1	TRBJ2-3	CASSGTGSDTQYF	TGTGCCAGCAGTGGGACAGGGTCAGATACGCAGTATTTT
NA	TRBV4-1	NA	TRBJ2-7	CASSQEASYEQYF	TGCGCCAGCAGCCAAGAAGCCTCCTACGAGCAGTACTTC
NA	TRBV10-3	NA	TRBJ2-1	CAISGEGKTYNEQFF	TGTGCCATCAGTGGAGAGGGCAAAACCTACAATGAGCAGTTCTTC
NA	TRBV5-4	NA	TRBJ1-1	CASRSTQGHTEAFF	TGTGCCAGCAGGTCAACCCAGGGCCACACTGAAGCTTTCTTT
NA	TRBV29-1	TRBD1	TRBJ1-2	CSGGDRDYGYTF	TGCAGCGGAGGGGACAGAGACTATGGCTACACCTTC
once	TRBV7-8	TRBD2	TRBJ2-7	CASAQREGLYEQYF	TGTGCCAGTGCACAGCGGGAGGGCCTGTACGAGCAGTACTTC
NA	TRBV27	NA	TRBJ1-4	CASSLVKGNEKLFF	TGTGCCAGCAGTTTAGTTAAGGGAAATGAAAAACTGTTTTTT
NA	TRBV11-1	NA	TRBJ1-1	CASSSTTGSTEAFF	TGTGCCAGCAGCTCGACCACCGGGAGCACTGAAGCTTTCTTT
NA	TRBV6-6	TRBD1	TRBJ1-4	CASSYSGGGIELFF	TGTGCCAGCAGTTACTCAGGGGGCGGGATTGAACTGTTTTTT
NA	TRBV19	NA	TRBJ1-5	CASSIEKGRNQPQHF	TGTGCCAGTAGTATAGAGAAGGGGAGAAATCAGCCCCAGCATTTT
NA	TRBV5-5	NA	TRBJ2-7	CASSPTGLSSYEQYF	TGTGCCAGCAGCCCTACAGGGCTCAGCTCCTACGAGCAGTACTTC
NA	TRBV29-1	TRBD2	TRBJ2-3	CSVGVSGRTDTQYF	TGCAGCGTTGGCGTTAGCGGGAGGACAGATACGCAGTATTTT
NA	TRBV5-6	NA	TRBJ2-7	CASSLGRAYEQYF	TGTGCCAGCAGCTTGGGAAGAGCCTACGAGCAGTACTTC